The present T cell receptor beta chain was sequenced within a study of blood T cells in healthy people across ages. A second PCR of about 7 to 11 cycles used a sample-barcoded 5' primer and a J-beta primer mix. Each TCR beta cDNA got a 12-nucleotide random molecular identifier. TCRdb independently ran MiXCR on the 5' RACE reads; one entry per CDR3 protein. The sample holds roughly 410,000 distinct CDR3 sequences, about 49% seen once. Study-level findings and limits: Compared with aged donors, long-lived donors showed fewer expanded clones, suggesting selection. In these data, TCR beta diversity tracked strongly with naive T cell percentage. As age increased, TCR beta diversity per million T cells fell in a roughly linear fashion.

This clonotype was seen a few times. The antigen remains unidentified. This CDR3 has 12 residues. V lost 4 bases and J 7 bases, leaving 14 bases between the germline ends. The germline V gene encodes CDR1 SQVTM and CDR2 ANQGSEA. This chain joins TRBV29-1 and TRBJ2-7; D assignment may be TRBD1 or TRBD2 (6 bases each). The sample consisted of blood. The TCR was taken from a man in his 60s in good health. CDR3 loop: CSVGRGALEQYF. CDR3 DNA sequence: TGCAGCGTTGGAAGGGGGGCTCTGGAGCAGTACTTC.